The 23 T cell receptor beta chains below all came from one sample that was sequenced in a study of blood T cell repertoires in COVID-19. TCRdb's copy holds only in-frame clones and misses some; the assay was immunoSEQ multiplex PCR. Of some 370,000 clones in the sample, almost 90% were seen once. Input material: peripheral blood. The receptors stem from a young man with active or convalescent COVID-19.

The chain employs TRBV6-5 and TRBJ1-5; unclear D gene. V dropped 4 bases and J dropped 5 bases, with 9 bases sitting between them. Germline V lookup: CDR1 MNHEY, CDR2 SVGAGI. This CDR3 contains 13 residues. The CDR3 sequence: CASSLTQHQPQHF. The CDR3 DNA is TGTGCCAGCAGTTTGACACAGCATCAGCCCCAGCATTTT.

V gene TRBV20-1 combines with J gene TRBJ1-5; the D is unclear. Per germline, CDR1 DFQATT and CDR2 SNEGSKA (reference sequence). This CDR3 is built from 14 residues. V lost 3 bases and J 1 base, leaving 10 bases between the germline ends. CDR3 in amino acids: CSASNSRSNQPQHF. Here the CDR3 DNA reads TGCAGTGCTAGTAACAGTAGGAGCAATCAGCCCCAGCATTTT.

The V gene is TRBV12-3 or TRBV12-4, the J gene TRBJ1-2, with 7 bases aligning to TRBD1. V was clipped by 6 bases and J by 10 bases; unmatched bases: 11. This CDR3 contains 13 residues. The DNA for the CDR3 is TGTGCCAGCAGCCCGACAGGGCTGCTTTACTACACCTTC. Its translation: CASSPTGLLYYTF.

On this clone: The sample contains more than one DNA sequence encoding this CDR3. V gene TRBV6-2 or TRBV6-3 combines with J gene TRBJ2-7; D is possibly TRBD1 (6 bases). Trimming left V 2 bases short and J 4 bases short, with 9 bases between. CDR3 length: 13 residues. CDR1 is MNHEY, CDR2 SVGEGT, per germline. In DNA form, the CDR3 reads TGTGCCAGCAGTTACGGAACAGGGTACGAGCAGTACTTC. This sequence encodes CASSYGTGYEQYF.

The rearrangement links TRBV5-6 to TRBJ2-7; D possibly corresponds to TRBD1 (6 bases). CDR1 and CDR2 from the germline V gene are SGHDT and YYEEEE. CDR3 length equals 12 residues. Trimming left V 2 bases short and J 9 bases short, with 12 bases between. CDR3 DNA sequence: TGTGCCAGCAGCTTCGACAGGAAAGGGCAGTACTTC. It is translated as CASSFDRKGQYF.

This clone came up once. The chain carries TRBV20-1 and TRBJ2-7; a weak D match, TRBD1 (5 bases). Germline V gives CDR1 DFQATT, CDR2 SNEGSKA (reference sequence). CDR3 size: 12 residues. V was pared by 3 bases and J by 1 base, with 7 bases between. DNA of the CDR3: TGCAGTGCTAGTCAGGGATCCTACGAGCAGTACTTC. Its protein product is CSASQGSYEQYF.

This chain joins TRBV28 and TRBJ2-7, with a weak D call TRBD2 (6 bases). V was shortened by 6 bases and J by 0 bases, with 15 bases between the two germline ends. The CDR3 has 15 residues. The germline V gene encodes CDR1 MDHEN and CDR2 SYDVKM. The CDR3 region has the DNA TGTGCCAGCAGGCCGCGGGACGGGAGCTCCTACGAGCAGTACTTC. Protein product: CASRPRDGSSYEQYF.

This chain connects TRBV2 to TRBJ1-1; D ambiguous. In germline, CDR1 is SNHLY, CDR2 FYNNEI. This CDR3 has 10 residues. Trimming shortened V by 4 bases and J by 7 bases, and 4 bases separated the two germline ends. DNA for the CDR3: TGTGCCAGCAGTGTACTTGAAGCTTTCTTT. Translated, it gives CASSVLEAFF. Supplemented by reference TRBV2 and TRBJ1-1, the full variable domain reads EPEVTQTPSHQVTQMGQEVILRCVPISNHLYFYWYRQILGQKVEFLVSFYNNEISEKSEIFDDQFSVERPDGSNFTLKIRSTKLEDSAMYFCASSVLEAFFGQGTRLTVV.

This clone was seen a few times. For the CDR3, the DNA is TGCGCCAGCAGCTCTCCTACGGGACAGGGTACCTATGGCTACACCTTC. This translates into CASSSPTGQGTYGYTF. The chain recombines TRBV5-1 with TRBJ1-2, with 9 bases aligning to TRBD1. Per the germline V gene, CDR1 is SGHRS and CDR2 is YFSETQ. The CDR3 contains 16 residues. The J segment lost 4 bases and the V segment lost 3 bases, leaving 10 bases of the junction unmatched.

The genes are TRBV2 and TRBJ1-5, with D unclear. The CDR3 spans 13 residues. V lost 0 bases and J lost 5, with 5 bases in between. Germline lookup yields CDR1 SNHLY and CDR2 FYNNEI. The chain's CDR3 is CASSEAHYQPQHF. In DNA form, the CDR3 reads TGTGCCAGCAGTGAAGCTCACTATCAGCCCCAGCATTTT.

This chain links TRBV5-1 with TRBJ2-5; 7 bases align to TRBD1. Trimming at V came to 2 bases and at J to 2 bases, leaving 6 bases not matched to a gene. The CDR3 spans 15 residues. Germline V lookup: CDR1 SGHRS, CDR2 YFSETQ. DNA of the CDR3: TGCGCCAGCAGCTTTACAGGGGTCCGGCAAGAGACCCAGTACTTC. Translation: CASSFTGVRQETQYF.

The chain has TRBV2 and TRBJ1-4; D not resolved. The CDR3 runs 14 residues. The V end was cut by 3 bases, the J end by 4 bases, with 9 bases between. Germline CDR1 and CDR2: SNHLY and FYNNEI. CDR3 DNA sequence: TGTGCCAGCAGTGAGAGGAGCCGTAATGAAAAACTGTTTTTT. Protein: CASSERSRNEKLFF.

This clone was recorded a few times. The V gene is TRBV4-2, the J gene TRBJ2-3; 7 bases align to TRBD1. V shed 2 bases, J shed 6 bases, and the junction held 2 bases outside the gene matches. Germline loops: CDR1 LGHNA, CDR2 YNFKEQ. The CDR3 runs 13 residues. The CDR3 nucleotides read TGTGCCAGCAGCCAAAGGGGGCCGGATACGCAGTATTTT. It encodes CASSQRGPDTQYF.

The chain uses TRBV28 and TRBJ2-7; D is unresolved. From germline, CDR1 is MDHEN and CDR2 SYDVKM. The CDR3 extends over 14 amino acids. Trimming shortened V by 1 base and J by 1 base, and 8 bases separated the two germline ends. The CDR3 protein is CASSLFSGSYEQYF. CDR3 DNA: TGTGCCAGCAGTTTATTTTCGGGTTCCTACGAGCAGTACTTC. Variable domain in full (rest from reference TRBV28 and TRBJ2-7): DVKVTQSSRYLVKRTGEKVFLECVQDMDHENMFWYRQDPGLGLRLIYFSYDVKMKEKGDIPEGYSVSREKKERFSLILESASTNQTSMYLCASSLFSGSYEQYFGPGTRLTVT.

The chain couples TRBV27 to TRBJ1-2; possible D gene TRBD1, 6 bases. This CDR3 is 14 amino acids long. V dropped 7 bases and J dropped 4 bases, with 16 bases sitting between them. Germline CDR1 MNHEY, CDR2 SMNVEV (reference sequence). The CDR3 DNA reads as TGTGCCAGCACCAAAAGGGGGTCCAGCTATGGCTACACCTTC. Its translation is CASTKRGSSYGYTF.

The chain recombines TRBV28 with TRBJ1-5; 10 nucleotides line up with TRBD1. Unmatched junction bases numbered 10, after V lost 5 bases and J lost 6 bases. The CDR3 consists of 16 residues. Germline assignment: CDR1 MDHEN and CDR2 SYDVKM. CDR3 region: CASSQWTGGKGQPQHF. CDR3 nucleotide sequence: TGTGCCAGCAGTCAATGGACAGGGGGGAAGGGTCAGCCCCAGCATTTT. The full variable domain, its missing parts supplied by reference TRBV28 and TRBJ1-5, is DVKVTQSSRYLVKRTGEKVFLECVQDMDHENMFWYRQDPGLGLRLIYFSYDVKMKEKGDIPEGYSVSREKKERFSLILESASTNQTSMYLCASSQWTGGKGQPQHFGDGTRLSIL.

The V call is TRBV19, the J call TRBJ1-4; D possibly corresponds to TRBD1 (5 bases). Germline V gene data show CDR1 as LNHDA and CDR2 as SQIVND (reference sequence). Trimming took off 4 bases at V and 5 bases at J, with 20 bases between the two ends. The CDR3 extends over 17 amino acids. The CDR3 DNA reads as TGTGCCAGTAGTACCATGACAGATTTAAATCTAAATGAAAAACTGTTTTTT. This translates into CASSTMTDLNLNEKLFF. The full variable domain, with the rest looked up from reference TRBV19 and TRBJ1-4, is DGGITQSPKYLFRKEGQNVTLSCEQNLNHDAMYWYRQDPGQGLRLIYYSQIVNDFQKGDIAEGYSVSREKKESFPLTVTSAQKNPTAFYLCASSTMTDLNLNEKLFFGSGTQLSVL.

The chain joins TRBV27 to TRBJ2-5; 9 nucleotides match TRBD2. CDR1 is MNHEY, CDR2 SMNVEV, per germline (reference sequence). J gave up 6 bases and V 3 bases, and 2 bases lay outside the gene matches. The CDR3 has 13 residues. The CDR3 coding sequence is TGTGCCAGCAGTTTTAGCGGGGGTAAGACCCAGTACTTC. It yields the protein CASSFSGGKTQYF.

The chain is built from TRBV28 and TRBJ1-4; D may be TRBD1 (6 bases). The germline CDR1 and CDR2 sequences are MDHEN and SYDVKM. Trimming shortened V by 5 bases and J by 4 bases, and 14 bases separated the two germline ends. The CDR3 contains 15 residues. CDR3 sequence reads: CASSPGTLGNEKLFF. In nucleotides, the CDR3 is TGTGCCAGCAGTCCCGGGACACTGGGTAATGAAAAACTGTTTTTT.

This chain links TRBV5-1 with TRBJ2-2; 8 bases map to TRBD1. Germline-derived CDR1 and CDR2 are SGHRS and YFSETQ. Losses at the gene ends were 5 bases for V and 3 bases for J; bases not matched to a gene: 6. The CDR3 has 15 residues. CDR3 loop: CASSLTGVDTGELFF. The CDR3 DNA reads as TGCGCCAGCAGTTTGACAGGGGTGGACACCGGGGAGCTGTTTTTT.

The CDR3 loop is CASSLAGVISYEQYF. CDR3 DNA: TGTGCCAGCAGCTTAGCAGGGGTTATTTCCTACGAGCAGTACTTC. The genes are TRBV7-9 and TRBJ2-7; weak D call: TRBD1 (5 bases). In germline, CDR1 is SEHNR, CDR2 FQNEAQ (reference sequence). This CDR3 contains 15 residues. The germline V and J ends were trimmed by 0 bases and 1 base, with 10 bases remaining between them. The full variable domain, its missing parts supplied by reference TRBV7-9 and TRBJ2-7, is DTGVSQNPRHKITKRGQNVTFRCDPISEHNRLYWYRQTLGQGPEFLTYFQNEAQLEKSRLLSDRFSAERPKGSFSTLEIQRTEQGDSAMYLCASSLAGVISYEQYFGPGTRLTVT.

This sequence joins TRBV7-6 and TRBJ2-2, with 8 bases lining up with TRBD1. V shed 3 bases, J shed 4 bases, and the junction held 16 bases outside the gene matches. This CDR3 region has 19 residues. Germline CDR1 SGHVS, CDR2 FNYEAQ. The DNA of the CDR3 is TGTGCCAGCAGCTTTTCACCAAACCCAGGGGGCTCATCCACCGGGGAGCTGTTTTTT. It specifies CASSFSPNPGGSSTGELFF.

The chain employs TRBV10-3 and TRBJ2-7; D is possibly TRBD2 (5 bases). CDR3 size: 12 residues. The germline gives CDR1 ENHRY, CDR2 SYGVKD. Between the trimmed V and J ends, which lost 3 bases and 6 bases, there was a span of 9 bases. The CDR3 reads CAISESGFEQYF. Written as DNA, the CDR3 is TGTGCCATCAGTGAATCGGGATTCGAGCAGTACTTC.